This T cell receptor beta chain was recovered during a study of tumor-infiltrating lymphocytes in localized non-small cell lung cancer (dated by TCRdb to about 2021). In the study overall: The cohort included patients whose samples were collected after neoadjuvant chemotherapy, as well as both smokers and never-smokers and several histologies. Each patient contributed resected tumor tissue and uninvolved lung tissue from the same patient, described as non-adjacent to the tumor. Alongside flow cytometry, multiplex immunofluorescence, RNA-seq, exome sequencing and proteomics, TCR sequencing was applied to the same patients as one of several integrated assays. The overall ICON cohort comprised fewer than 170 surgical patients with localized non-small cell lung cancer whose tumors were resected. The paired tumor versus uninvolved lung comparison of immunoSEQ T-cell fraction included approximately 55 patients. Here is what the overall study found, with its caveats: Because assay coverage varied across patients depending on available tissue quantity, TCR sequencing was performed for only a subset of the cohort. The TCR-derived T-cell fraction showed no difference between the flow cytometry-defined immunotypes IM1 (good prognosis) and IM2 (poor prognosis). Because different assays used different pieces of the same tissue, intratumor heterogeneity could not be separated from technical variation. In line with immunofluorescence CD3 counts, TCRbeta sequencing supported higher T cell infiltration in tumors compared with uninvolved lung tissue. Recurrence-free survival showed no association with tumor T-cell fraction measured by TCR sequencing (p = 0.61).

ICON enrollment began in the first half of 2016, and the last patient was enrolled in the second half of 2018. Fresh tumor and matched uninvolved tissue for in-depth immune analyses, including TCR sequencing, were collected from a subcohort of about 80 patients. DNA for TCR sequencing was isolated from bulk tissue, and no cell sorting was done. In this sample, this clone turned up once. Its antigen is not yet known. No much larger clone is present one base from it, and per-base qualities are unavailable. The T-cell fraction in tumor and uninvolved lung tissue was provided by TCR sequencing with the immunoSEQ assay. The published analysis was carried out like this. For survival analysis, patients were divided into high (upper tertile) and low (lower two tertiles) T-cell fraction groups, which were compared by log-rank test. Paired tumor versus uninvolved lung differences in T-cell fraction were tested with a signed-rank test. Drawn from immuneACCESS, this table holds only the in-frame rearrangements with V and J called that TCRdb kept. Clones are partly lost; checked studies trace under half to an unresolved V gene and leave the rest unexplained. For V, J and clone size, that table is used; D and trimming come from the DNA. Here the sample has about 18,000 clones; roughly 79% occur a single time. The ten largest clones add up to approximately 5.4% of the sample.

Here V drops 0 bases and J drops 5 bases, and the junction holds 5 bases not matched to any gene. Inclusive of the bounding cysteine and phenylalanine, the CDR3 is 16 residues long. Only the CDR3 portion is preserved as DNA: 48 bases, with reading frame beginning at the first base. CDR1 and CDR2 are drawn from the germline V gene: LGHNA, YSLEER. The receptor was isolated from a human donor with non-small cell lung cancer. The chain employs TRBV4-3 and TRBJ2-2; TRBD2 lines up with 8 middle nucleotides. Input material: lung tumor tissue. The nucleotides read TGCGCCAGCAGCCAAGAGGGCCAGCGGGGGACCGGGGAGCTGTTTTTT. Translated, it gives CASSQEGQRGTGELFF.